Each of the 12 T cell receptor beta chains below was sequenced from the same sample in a study of shared clonotypes between healthy human individuals. The data were produced by immunoSEQ multiplex PCR, yet TCRdb's version contains in-frame clones alone and is incomplete. The repertoire holds over a million clones, around 98% seen once, with about 0.45% in the top ten. The sample taken for sequencing was naive CD4+ T cells sorted from blood. The subset was: CD45RA+ positively selected. These receptors were taken from a man aged 25-40 years in good health.

The gene calls are TRBV5-4 and TRBJ2-7; 14 bases align to TRBD2. This CDR3 has 16 residues. Germline-derived CDR1 and CDR2 are SGHNT and YYREEE (reference sequence). V lost 4 bases and J lost 4; bases outside the gene matches: 7. In DNA, the CDR3 is TGTGCCAGCAGCACCCCCGGGACTAGCGGGAGATACGAGCAGTACTTC. Its translation is CASSTPGTSGRYEQYF.

This chain connects TRBV28 to TRBJ1-2; unclear D gene. The CDR3 totals 15 residues. Trimming took off 2 bases at V and 5 bases at J, with 15 bases between the two ends. Germline CDR1 is MDHEN and CDR2 is SYDVKM. In nucleotides, the CDR3 is TGTGCCAGCAGTTTAGAGGTGACCCCTCGGTATGGCTACACCTTC. This gives the protein CASSLEVTPRYGYTF.

V gene TRBV18 combines with J gene TRBJ2-7; no clear D. CDR3 length equals 14 residues. Germline V lookup: CDR1 KGHSH, CDR2 LQKENI. The V gene lost 3 bases and the J gene lost 0 bases, with 9 bases spanning the gap. CDR3 sequence reads: CASSPLTDSYEQYF. The DNA for the CDR3 is TGTGCCAGCTCACCGTTGACGGACTCCTACGAGCAGTACTTC.

This rearrangement joins TRBV15 to TRBJ2-7; D gene ambiguous. The germline V and J ends were trimmed by 0 bases and 2 bases, with 11 bases remaining between them. CDR1 and CDR2 (germline): LNHNV, YYDKDF (reference sequence). The CDR3 is 15 residues long. The CDR3 sequence: CATSRDYGLTYEQYF. The CDR3 nucleotides read TGTGCCACCAGCAGAGATTACGGATTGACCTACGAGCAGTACTTC.

This clone was seen only once. This chain uses TRBV10-1 with TRBJ2-7, with D hard to call. The CDR3 covers 12 residues. Germline CDR1 is WNHNN and CDR2 is SYGVQD (reference sequence). Deletions cut 6 bases from V and 0 bases from J, with 6 bases between. As DNA, the CDR3 is TGCGCCAGCAGCCAAAGCTCCTACGAGCAGTACTTC. Amino acids: CASSQSSYEQYF.

The chain is built from TRBV4-1 and TRBJ2-1; D possibly corresponds to TRBD2 (6 bases). Trimming pared 0 bases from V and 10 bases from J, leaving 19 bases between. This CDR3 has 16 amino acids. Germline CDR1 and CDR2: MGHRA and YSYEKL. CDR3 sequence (DNA): TGCGCCAGCAGCCAAGAAGCACGGGAGAGGACGCAGGAGCAGTTCTTC. Its translation: CASSQEARERTQEQFF.

This chain joins TRBV6-5 and TRBJ2-7, with TRBD1 as a possible D gene (6 bases). Trimming cost V 2 bases and J 3 bases, with 11 bases left between them. Germline V gene sequence: CDR1 MNHEY, CDR2 SVGAGI. This CDR3 comprises 14 residues. CDR3 bases: TGTGCCAGCAGTTACCAGGGGATACTCTACGAGCAGTACTTC. Translated, it gives CASSYQGILYEQYF.

The chain uses TRBV11-3 and TRBJ2-7; the D is unclear. V dropped 5 bases and J dropped 3 bases, with 23 bases sitting between them. Germline V gives CDR1 SGHNT, CDR2 YENEEA. The CDR3 has 17 amino acids. Written as DNA, the CDR3 is TGTGCCAGCAGCGAATTCCCCGTCTTACAAAGAATCTACGAGCAGTACTTC. Translating gives CASSEFPVLQRIYEQYF.

The chain links TRBV10-3 to TRBJ2-1; D remains ambiguous. The V gene's germline CDR1 is ENHRY and CDR2 SYGVKD. CDR3 length: 12 residues. Trimming removed 6 bases at V and 5 bases at J, with 8 bases between. CDR3 sequence reads: CAIRGRDNEQFF. CDR3 coding DNA: TGTGCCATCAGGGGCCGGGACAATGAGCAGTTCTTC.

This clone has a single count. The rearrangement links TRBV5-1 to TRBJ2-7; the match to TRBD1 covers 7 bases. Losses at the gene ends were 10 bases for V and 2 bases for J; bases not matched to a gene: 15. Germline V gene lookup returns CDR1 SGHRS and CDR2 YFSETQ. The CDR3 totals 15 residues. CDR3 in DNA: TGCGCCTCTCGACCCCCGACAGGGAAGACCTACGAGCAGTACTTC. Its protein product is CASRPPTGKTYEQYF. Using reference TRBV5-1 and TRBJ2-7 for the parts outside the CDR3, the full variable domain is KAGVTQTPRYLIKTRGQQVTLSCSPISGHRSVSWYQQTPGQGLQFLFEYFSETQRNKGNFPGRFSGRQFSNSRSEMNVSTLELGDSALYLCASRPPTGKTYEQYFGPGTRLTVT.

The genes are TRBV4-2 and TRBJ2-1; 7 bases are a match to TRBD2. CDR3 length equals 17 residues. Germline loops: CDR1 LGHNA, CDR2 YNFKEQ. J was trimmed by 1 base and V by 0 bases; bases with no gene match: 6. The CDR3 is CASSQDALAASYNEQFF. CDR3 coding DNA: TGTGCCAGCAGCCAAGATGCCCTAGCGGCTTCCTACAATGAGCAGTTCTTC.

The rearrangement links TRBV5-1 to TRBJ2-1; D is unclear. V was clipped by 0 bases and J by 2 bases, with 15 bases between them. CDR1 is SGHRS and CDR2 is YFSETQ in the germline V gene. CDR3 length: 17 amino acids. CDR3 coding DNA: TGCGCCAGCAGCTTGGAGCCGGTACCGCGCCCCTACAATGAGCAGTTCTTC. Amino acids: CASSLEPVPRPYNEQFF.